This entry describes one T cell receptor (beta chain). The antigen remains unidentified. This clone may be a read error of a much larger clone one base away. The data originate from a study of identical twins. General study results and limits: Interpretation of the results relied on cross-sectional statistical analysis and not on following the same donors. Diverse VJ usage suggested most zero-insertion clonotypes were not invariant T cells. Out-of-frame alpha sequences shared by twins showed excess low generation probability.

This CDR3 is built from 13 residues. CDR1 ENHRY and CDR2 SYGVKD come from the germline V gene. TCRdb redid the calling of the 5' RACE reads with MiXCR, one entry per CDR3 protein. The top ten hold 0.25% to 0.3% of the sample, which has some 1,600,000 distinct CDR3 sequences, more than 30% seen once. This TCR derives from a newborn girl in good health. The chain carries TRBV10-3 and TRBJ2-5; no firm D call. Near its end, the DNA agrees better with TRBJ2-1, so the J call may be wrong. The sample was cord blood. The CDR3 protein is CAISEGFQETQFF. The DNA of the CDR3 is TGTGCCATCAGTGAGGGCTTCCAAGAGACCCAGTTCTTC.